The subject of this entry is one TCR beta chain. Germline CDR1 and CDR2: DFQATT and SNEGSKA (reference sequence). V was clipped by 5 bases and J by 13 bases, with 17 bases between them. The CDR3 covers 11 residues. Data came from immunoSEQ multiplex PCR; TCRdb stores just in-frame clones and leaves some out. The table lists some 370,000 clones, 80% to 90% of them singletons. The treatment here: 15 to 20 received Ad26.COV2.S at low or high dose, single or two shots; five or six received placebo; per-sample allocation not given. Following the first vaccine or placebo injection, samples were taken on day 63. The entry originates in a study of Ad26.COV2.S vaccination and SARS-CoV-2 variants. Across the study: It was the COV1001 Ad26.COV2.S trial arm that included the donor.

The sequenced sample was peripheral blood, obtained in a trial of Ad26.COV2.S vaccine versus placebo. The gene calls are TRBV20-1 and TRBJ1-2, with unresolved D. The receptor comes from a person between 18 and 60 years old who received the Ad26.COV2.S COVID-19 vaccine or a placebo. DNA for the CDR3: TGCAGTGCTTCGGGCGGCAGGCCAGGCACCTTC. This gives the protein CSASGGRPGTF.